What follows is one T cell receptor beta chain and its context. This entry belongs to a study of glioma-infiltrating T cells after dendritic cell vaccination. Profiled with immunoSEQ multiplex PCR; TCRdb holds only in-frame clones, not every one. This sample has fewer than 110,000 clones, with about four fifths found just once. The CDR3 is 11 residues long. CDR1 is GTSNPN and CDR2 is SVGIG in the germline V gene (reference sequence). Deletions cut 3 bases from V and 8 bases from J, with 8 bases between. The sequence derives from a human donor with glioblastoma. Sequences were derived from blood, sampled before dendritic cell vaccination. This chain connects TRBV30 to TRBJ2-1; D not certain. CDR3 sequence (DNA): TGTGCCTGGAGAGCTATCGATGAGCAGTTCTTC. It is translated as CAWRAIDEQFF. Full variable domain (remainder filled in from reference TRBV30 and TRBJ2-1): SQTIHQWPATLVQPVGSPLSLECTVEGTSNPNLYWYRQAAGRGLQLLFYSVGIGQISSEVPQNLSASRPQDRQFILSSKKLLLSDSGFYLCAWRAIDEQFFGPGTRLTVL.